The 17 T cell receptor beta chains below were found in one sample sequenced in a study of T-cell reconstitution after alpha-beta-depleted transplantation in children. As it was prepared, the TCRbeta library received unique molecular identifiers. Each CDR3 protein gets one entry after TCRdb re-called the PCR reads with MiXCR. The profile covers about 240,000 distinct CDR3 sequences, with about 11% appearing a single time and around 2.5% taken by the ten largest. The source material was PBMCs from the stem cell graft donor, sampled from the stem cell graft. Source of these receptors: a human donor who donated a stem cell graft to a child with acute lymphoblastic leukemia.

This clonotype has only a few counts. This could be a read error, since a much larger clone is one nucleotide away. This rearrangement joins TRBV5-1 to TRBJ2-4; a weak D match, TRBD1 (6 bases). Per germline, CDR1 SGHRS and CDR2 YFSETQ. The CDR3 consists of 14 residues. This chain's CDR3 is CASSVRGTENSQYF. The CDR3, as DNA: TGCGCCAGCAGCGTGAGGGGGACCGAAAACAGTCAGTACTTC.

This clonotype was seen ten or more times. This sequence joins TRBV4-3 and TRBJ2-3; possible D gene TRBD2, 6 bases. The CDR3 is 16 amino acids. V was clipped by 1 base and J by 3 bases, with 14 bases between them. Germline V gene data show CDR1 as LGHNA and CDR2 as YSLEER. The CDR3 sequence is CASSQGGGASTDTQYF. The CDR3 nucleotides read TGCGCCAGCAGCCAAGGGGGCGGGGCGTCGACAGATACGCAGTATTTT.

This clonotype was observed at least ten times. V gene TRBV29-1 combines with J gene TRBJ2-3; maybe TRBD1 (5 bases). CDR3 length equals 11 residues. The V end was cut by 7 bases, the J end by 6 bases, with 11 bases between. Germline CDR1 SQVTM, CDR2 ANQGSEA. The CDR3 region is CSDRGSDTQYF. CDR3 in DNA: TGCAGCGATAGGGGTTCGGATACGCAGTATTTT.

This clonotype was detected many times. The chain recombines TRBV5-1 with TRBJ2-2; D is possibly TRBD2 (5 bases). Trimming shortened V by 1 base and J by 5 bases, and 15 bases separated the two germline ends. This CDR3 region has 16 residues. Germline-derived CDR1 and CDR2 are SGHRS and YFSETQ. The CDR3 sequence is CASSLTRVEETGELFF. Written as DNA, the CDR3 is TGCGCCAGCAGCTTGACGAGGGTAGAGGAGACCGGGGAGCTGTTTTTT.

This clonotype showed up just a few times. This chain connects TRBV30 to TRBJ1-2; D uncertain. Deletions cut 2 bases from V and 8 bases from J, with 21 bases between. Germline CDR1 reads GTSNPN; CDR2 reads SVGIG (reference sequence). The CDR3 totals 15 residues. CDR3: CAWSSSEVGVKGYTF. The CDR3 bases are TGTGCCTGGAGTTCCTCCGAAGTCGGGGTAAAAGGCTACACCTTC.

This clonotype was found many times. V is TRBV7-2 and J is TRBJ2-5; TRBD1 aligns across 12 bases. This CDR3 comprises 16 residues. V trimming: 5 bases; J trimming: 6 bases; junction bases outside the gene matches: 10. Germline values: CDR1 SGHTA, CDR2 FQGNSA. CDR3 in DNA: TGTGCCAGCAGCCCCTCCGGGACAGGGGGCTTGAAGACCCAGTACTTC. Its protein product is CASSPSGTGGLKTQYF.

This clonotype showed up many times. This chain joins TRBV12-3 or TRBV12-4 and TRBJ2-2; TRBD2 matches at 11 bases. The trim removed 0 bases at V and 3 bases at J, leaving 6 bases unmatched. This CDR3 comprises 18 residues. The DNA for the CDR3 is TGTGCCAGCAGTTTAGCGCTAGCGGGGGGCCTGGACACCGGGGAGCTGTTTTTT. Amino acids: CASSLALAGGLDTGELFF.

The gene calls are TRBV4-3 and TRBJ1-6, with D perhaps TRBD1 (5 bases). Germline V gene lookup returns CDR1 LGHNA and CDR2 YSLEER. The CDR3 sequence is 17 residues long. Between the trimmed V and J ends, which lost 0 bases and 4 bases, there was a span of 13 bases. CDR3 sequence: CASSQDGGVRYNSPLHF. CDR3 coding DNA: TGCGCCAGCAGCCAAGATGGAGGGGTCAGATATAATTCACCCCTCCACTTT.

The sample holds a few counts of this clonotype. The rearrangement uses TRBV10-2 and TRBJ2-4, with 9 bases lining up with TRBD1. CDR1 is WSHSY, CDR2 SAAADI, per germline. The CDR3 has 16 amino acids. After removal of 3 bases from V and 0 bases from J, the junction contained 3 bases not matched to a gene. The DNA for the CDR3 is TGCGCCAGCAGTGAAGACAGGGGGATAGCCAAAAACATTCAGTACTTC. Amino acid sequence: CASSEDRGIAKNIQYF.

This clonotype was seen many times. The chain carries TRBV9 and TRBJ1-3; 7 bases map to TRBD1. J was trimmed by 0 bases and V by 4 bases; bases with no gene match: 7. This CDR3 spans 16 amino acids. The germline V gene encodes CDR1 SGDLS and CDR2 YYNGEE. The CDR3 sequence: CASSPQTGPSGNTIYF. In DNA form, the CDR3 reads TGTGCCAGCAGCCCACAGACAGGGCCCTCTGGAAACACCATATATTTT.

Concerning this clonotype: This could be a read error, since a much larger clone is one nucleotide away. The CDR3 nucleotides are TGTGCCAGCCTCCCTTCCTGGCCAGGGGCTGGTGAAAAACTGTTTTTT. Residues: CASLPSWPGAGEKLFF. The chain links TRBV6-1 to TRBJ1-4, with a weak D call TRBD1 (6 bases). Germline CDR1 is MNHNS and CDR2 is SASEGT. V was pared by 8 bases and J by 7 bases, with 23 bases between. CDR3 length equals 16 residues.

This clonotype was found a few times. This sequence joins TRBV12-3 or TRBV12-4 and TRBJ1-4; 7 bases align to TRBD1. V lost 2 bases, J lost 6 bases, and 3 bases stayed unmatched. The CDR3 contains 14 residues. DNA for the CDR3: TGTGCCAGCAGTTTAACAGGACAGGATGAAAAACTGTTTTTT. Translation gives CASSLTGQDEKLFF.

This clonotype has ten or more counts. The chain employs TRBV5-1 and TRBJ2-1, with D tentatively TRBD2 (6 bases). Germline CDR1 reads SGHRS; CDR2 reads YFSETQ. Trimming took off 2 bases at V and 12 bases at J, with 15 bases between the two ends. CDR3 length: 13 residues. The CDR3, as DNA: TGCGCCAGCAGCTTAGACATAGGGGAGGCGCAGTTCTTC. Protein sequence: CASSLDIGEAQFF. The full variable domain, in which reference TRBV5-1 and TRBJ2-1 provide the parts outside the CDR3, is KAGVTQTPRYLIKTRGQQVTLSCSPISGHRSVSWYQQTPGQGLQFLFEYFSETQRNKGNFPGRFSGRQFSNSRSEMNVSTLELGDSALYLCASSLDIGEAQFFGPGTRLTVL.

This clonotype was detected many times. The chain uses TRBV20-1 and TRBJ1-3, with D tentatively TRBD1 (6 bases). The V gene's germline CDR1 is DFQATT and CDR2 SNEGSKA (reference sequence). V was pared by 1 base and J by 4 bases, with 11 bases between. The CDR3 totals 14 residues. CDR3 DNA sequence: TGCAGTGCTAGAGTCGGGGGGCCCGGAAACACCATATATTTT. Protein product: CSARVGGPGNTIYF.

This clonotype was counted between two and nine times. The chain joins TRBV5-6 to TRBJ2-1, with 9 bases identical to TRBD2. The CDR3 consists of 15 residues. With 4 bases clipped from V and 4 bases from J, the junction kept 6 bases outside the gene matches. Germline CDR1 is SGHDT and CDR2 is YYEEEE. The CDR3 spells CASSVRGGWYNEQFF. The CDR3 DNA sequence: TGTGCCAGCAGCGTGCGGGGGGGCTGGTACAATGAGCAGTTCTTC. Full variable domain (remainder filled in from reference TRBV5-6 and TRBJ2-1): DAGVTQSPTHLIKTRGQQVTLRCSPKSGHDTVSWYQQALGQGPQFIFQYYEEEERQRGNFPDRFSGHQFPNYSSELNVNALLLGDSALYLCASSVRGGWYNEQFFGPGTRLTVL.

Ten or more counts support this clonotype. The chain couples TRBV5-1 to TRBJ2-7, with 10 bases matching TRBD1. Germline values: CDR1 SGHRS, CDR2 YFSETQ. V shed 0 bases and J 2 bases; nucleotides not matched to a gene: 8. The length of the CDR3 is 17 residues. Here the CDR3 reads CASSLEGQGLFTYEQYF. CDR3 sequence (DNA): TGCGCCAGCAGCTTGGAGGGACAGGGGTTATTCACCTACGAGCAGTACTTC.

This clonotype appeared many times. The chain is built from TRBV7-9 and TRBJ2-3; the match to TRBD2 covers 9 bases. There are 15 residues in the CDR3. The V gene end was trimmed by 4 bases and the J gene end by 4 bases; junction bases not matched to a gene: 6. Germline loops: CDR1 SEHNR, CDR2 FQNEAQ (reference sequence). CDR3 protein: CASSYSGSSADTQYF. The CDR3 coding sequence is TGTGCCAGCAGCTATAGCGGGAGCTCCGCAGATACGCAGTATTTT.